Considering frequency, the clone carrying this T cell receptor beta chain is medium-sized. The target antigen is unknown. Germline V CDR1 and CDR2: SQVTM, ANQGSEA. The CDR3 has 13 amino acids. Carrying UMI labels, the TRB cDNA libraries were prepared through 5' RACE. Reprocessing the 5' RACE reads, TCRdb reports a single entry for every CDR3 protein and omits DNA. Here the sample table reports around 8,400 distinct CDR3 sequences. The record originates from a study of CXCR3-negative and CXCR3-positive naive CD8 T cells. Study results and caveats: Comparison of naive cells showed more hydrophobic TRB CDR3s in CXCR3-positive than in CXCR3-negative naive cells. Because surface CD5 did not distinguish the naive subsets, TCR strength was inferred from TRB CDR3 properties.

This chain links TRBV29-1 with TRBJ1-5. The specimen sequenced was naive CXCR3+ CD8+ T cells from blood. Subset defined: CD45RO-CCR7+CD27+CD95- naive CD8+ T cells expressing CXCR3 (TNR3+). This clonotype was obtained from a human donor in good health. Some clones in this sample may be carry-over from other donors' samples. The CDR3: CSVGGPANQPQHF. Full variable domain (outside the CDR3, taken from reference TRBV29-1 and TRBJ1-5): SAVISQKPSRDICQRGTSLTIQCQVDSQVTMMFWYRQQPGQSLTLIATANQGSEATYESGFVIDKFPISRPNLTFSTLTVSNMSPEDSSIYLCSVGGPANQPQHFGDGTRLSIL.